This TCR beta chain was recovered during a study of shared clonotypes between healthy human individuals. Using immunoSEQ multiplex PCR, the repertoire was profiled, and TCRdb retains in-frame clones only, with some absent. Among 1.4 million or so clones listed, approximately 98.5% were seen once. The CDR3 consists of 13 residues. From germline, CDR1 is SGHNT and CDR2 YYREEE (reference sequence). Trimming at V came to 4 bases and at J to 6 bases, leaving 4 bases not matched to a gene. The sequence came from a man younger than 45 in good health. V is TRBV5-4 and J is TRBJ1-2, with TRBD1 matching 9 bases. Sequencing was done on a sample of naive CD4+ T cells sorted from blood. Subset meaning: CD45RA+ positively selected. In DNA form, the CDR3 reads TGTGCCAGCAGCCGTGACAGGGGGGATGGCTACACCTTC. This encodes CASSRDRGDGYTF.